A selection of T cell receptor beta chains follows, all from one sample in a study of cytomegalovirus exposure and HLA in healthy donors. Assay used: immunoSEQ multiplex PCR; TCRdb lists only in-frame clones, some missing. There are 150,000 to 200,000 clones in the sample; around 74% occur only once, and about 1.5% lies in the top ten. The sample taken for sequencing was PBMCs. Receptor source: a woman in her 30s in good health and CMV-seronegative. CDR3s include the opening cysteine and the closing phenylalanine or tryptophan. The D gene is left open where the match is weak. Size tells how often a clone was seen (once, few, many) or the class of an expanded clone, and some rows leave it out.

size: .
V: TRBV2
J: TRBJ1-4
D: .
CDR3: CASSVDIATNEKLFF
DNA: TGTGCCAGCAGTGTAGACATTGCAACTAATGAAAAACTGTTTTTT

size: .
V: TRBV25-1
J: TRBJ2-5
D: .
CDR3: CASSATRNVETQYF
DNA: TGTGCCAGCAGTGCTACTAGAAATGTAGAGACCCAGTACTTC

size: .
V: TRBV11-2
J: TRBJ2-5
D: .
CDR3: CASSLEGHLLQYF
DNA: TGTGCCAGCAGCTTAGAGGGACACCTCCTGCAGTACTTC

size: .
V: TRBV2
J: TRBJ2-7
D: .
CDR3: CASTRLGYEQYF
DNA: TGTGCCAGCACGAGGTTGGGCTACGAGCAGTACTTC

size: .
V: TRBV23-1
J: TRBJ1-1
D: .
CDR3: CASSQPLGVMNTEAFF
DNA: TGCGCCAGCAGTCAACCCTTAGGGGTAATGAACACTGAAGCTTTCTTT

size: .
V: TRBV5-4
J: TRBJ2-3
D: TRBD2
CDR3: CASSRGGRTDTQYF
DNA: TGTGCCAGCAGCCGGGGGGGCAGGACAGATACGCAGTATTTT

size: .
V: TRBV7-9
J: TRBJ2-1
D: TRBD2
CDR3: CASSSAGGYNEQFF
DNA: TGTGCCAGCAGCTCAGCGGGGGGCTACAATGAGCAGTTCTTC

size: .
V: TRBV5-1
J: TRBJ2-5
D: .
CDR3: CASSRGQQETQYF
DNA: TGCGCCAGCAGTCGCGGACAGCAAGAGACCCAGTACTTC

size: .
V: TRBV14
J: TRBJ1-5
D: .
CDR3: CASSQTNGRRQQNQPQHF
DNA: TGTGCCAGCAGCCAAACAAACGGACGTCGACAGCAAAATCAGCCCCAGCATTTT

size: .
V: TRBV4-1
J: TRBJ2-5
D: .
CDR3: CASSQDSLPARGETQYF
DNA: TGCGCCAGCAGCCAAGATTCCCTCCCCGCCCGGGGGGAGACCCAGTACTTC

size: .
V: TRBV19
J: TRBJ1-3
D: TRBD1
CDR3: CASSAGDRAGGNTIYF
DNA: TGTGCCAGTAGTGCGGGGGACAGGGCAGGAGGAAACACCATATATTTT

size: .
V: TRBV30
J: TRBJ2-7
D: .
CDR3: CAWSLGLSYEQYF
DNA: TGTGCCTGGAGCTTGGGACTGAGCTACGAGCAGTACTTC

size: .
V: TRBV10-3
J: TRBJ1-4
D: .
CDR3: CAISESIRTTNEKLFF
DNA: TGTGCCATCAGTGAGTCGATTAGAACAACTAATGAAAAACTGTTTTTT

size: .
V: TRBV12-5
J: TRBJ2-3
D: TRBD2
CDR3: CASGFLAGITDTQYF
DNA: TGTGCTAGTGGTTTTCTAGCGGGTATAACAGATACGCAGTATTTT

size: .
V: TRBV7-9
J: TRBJ1-5
D: .
CDR3: CASSPSGTFGPQHF
DNA: TGTGCCAGCAGCCCTTCCGGGACATTCGGGCCCCAGCATTTT

size: few
V: TRBV7-2
J: TRBJ1-2
D: TRBD1
CDR3: CASTKQQGAQDGYTF
DNA: TGTGCCAGCACCAAGCAACAGGGGGCGCAGGATGGCTACACCTTC

size: .
V: TRBV5-5
J: TRBJ2-4
D: TRBD1
CDR3: CASSSLRDSQNPAKNIQYF
DNA: TGTGCCAGCAGCTCCCTCCGGGACAGCCAGAATCCAGCCAAAAACATTCAGTACTTC

size: .
V: TRBV6-5
J: TRBJ2-1
D: TRBD2
CDR3: CASSYGTTGNEQFF
DNA: TGTGCCAGCAGTTATGGGACTACGGGGAATGAGCAGTTCTTC

size: .
V: TRBV5-4
J: TRBJ2-3
D: .
CDR3: CASSLRTSSTDMQYF
DNA: TGTGCCAGCAGCTTGCGGACCTCTAGCACAGATATGCAGTATTTT

size: .
V: TRBV18
J: TRBJ1-5
D: TRBD1
CDR3: CASSETGASNQPQHF
DNA: TGTGCCAGCTCAGAGACAGGGGCCTCCAATCAGCCCCAGCATTTT

size: .
V: TRBV28
J: TRBJ1-3
D: .
CDR3: CASRSREISGNTIYF
DNA: TGTGCCAGCAGGAGCAGGGAAATTTCTGGAAACACCATATATTTT

size: .
V: TRBV28
J: TRBJ1-1
D: TRBD1
CDR3: CASSWDSNTEAFF
DNA: TGTGCCAGCAGTTGGGACAGTAACACTGAAGCTTTCTTT

size: few
V: TRBV25-1
J: TRBJ2-3
D: .
CDR3: CASKEGLTDTQYF
DNA: TGTGCCAGCAAGGAGGGGCTCACAGATACGCAGTATTTT

size: once
V: TRBV9
J: TRBJ1-2
D: TRBD1
CDR3: CASSVGSGGLQLDGYTF
DNA: TGTGCCAGCAGCGTAGGTTCAGGGGGCCTCCAGTTGGATGGCTACACCTTC

size: .
V: TRBV30
J: TRBJ2-7
D: .
CDR3: CAWSWSLSSYEQYF
DNA: TGTGCCTGGAGTTGGTCATTGAGCTCCTACGAGCAGTACTTC

size: .
V: TRBV6-6
J: TRBJ2-3
D: .
CDR3: CASSQGSGTDTQYF
DNA: TGTGCCTCATCCCAGGGTTCCGGCACAGATACGCAGTATTTT

size: .
V: TRBV6-5
J: TRBJ1-1
D: TRBD1
CDR3: CASSWTGGTEAFF
DNA: TGTGCCAGCAGTTGGACAGGGGGAACTGAAGCTTTCTTT

size: .
V: TRBV10-3
J: TRBJ2-6
D: .
CDR3: CATEDSSSGANGLTF
DNA: TGTGCCACAGAGGACAGTTCCTCTGGGGCCAACGGCCTGACTTTC

size: .
V: TRBV28
J: TRBJ2-1
D: TRBD2
CDR3: CASSFSGLADYNEQFF
DNA: TGTGCCAGCAGTTTCTCGGGACTAGCGGACTACAATGAGCAGTTCTTC

size: .
V: TRBV6-4
J: TRBJ2-7
D: TRBD1
CDR3: CASFSGQGTHEQYF
DNA: TGTGCCAGCTTTTCGGGACAGGGGACTCACGAGCAGTACTTC

size: .
V: TRBV11-3
J: TRBJ2-3
D: .
CDR3: CASSSRTDTQYF
DNA: TGTGCCAGCAGCTCTAGGACAGATACGCAGTATTTT

size: .
V: TRBV14
J: TRBJ2-2
D: .
CDR3: CASSQLPLWGEDTGELFF
DNA: TGTGCCAGCAGCCAGCTCCCTCTGTGGGGGGAGGACACCGGGGAGCTGTTTTTT